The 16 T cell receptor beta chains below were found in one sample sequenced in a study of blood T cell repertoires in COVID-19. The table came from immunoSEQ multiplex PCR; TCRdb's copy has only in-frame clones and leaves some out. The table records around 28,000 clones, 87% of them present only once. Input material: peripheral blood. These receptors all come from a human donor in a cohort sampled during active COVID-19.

CDR3 DNA sequence: TGTGCCAGCAGCCAAGTTGGCGAGACCCAGTACTTC. It codes for CASSQVGETQYF. The chain carries TRBV14 and TRBJ2-5; D remains ambiguous. Germline values: CDR1 SGHDN, CDR2 FVKESK. With 1 base removed from V and 5 bases from J, the gap between germline ends came to 5 bases. This CDR3 contains 12 residues.

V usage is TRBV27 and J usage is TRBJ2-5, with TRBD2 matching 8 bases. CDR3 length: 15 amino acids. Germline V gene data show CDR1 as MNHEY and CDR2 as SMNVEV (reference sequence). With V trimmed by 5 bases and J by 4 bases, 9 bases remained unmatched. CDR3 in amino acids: CASSASAGVGETQYF. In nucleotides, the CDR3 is TGTGCCAGCAGTGCCTCAGCGGGAGTCGGAGAGACCCAGTACTTC.

CDR3 nucleotides: TGTGCCAGCAGGATGGGACCGGGGGATATTCAGCCCCAGCATTTT. It codes for CASRMGPGDIQPQHF. The chain combines TRBV6-5 with TRBJ1-5; D is perhaps TRBD1 (5 bases). From germline, CDR1 is MNHEY and CDR2 SVGAGI. Trimming pared 6 bases from V and 6 bases from J, leaving 18 bases between. This CDR3 is built from 15 residues.

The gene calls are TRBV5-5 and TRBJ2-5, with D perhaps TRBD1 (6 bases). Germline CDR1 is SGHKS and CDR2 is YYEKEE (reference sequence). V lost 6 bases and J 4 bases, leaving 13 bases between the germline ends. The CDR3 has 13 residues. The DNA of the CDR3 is TGTGCCAGCACCATAGGGGGTGTAGAGACCCAGTACTTC. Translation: CASTIGGVETQYF.

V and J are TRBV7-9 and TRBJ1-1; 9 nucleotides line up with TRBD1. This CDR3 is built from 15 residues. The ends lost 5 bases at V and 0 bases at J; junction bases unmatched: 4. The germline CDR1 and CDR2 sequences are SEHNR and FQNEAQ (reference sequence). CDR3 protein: CASSATGGMNTEAFF. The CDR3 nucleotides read TGTGCCAGCAGCGCGACAGGGGGGATGAACACTGAAGCTTTCTTT.

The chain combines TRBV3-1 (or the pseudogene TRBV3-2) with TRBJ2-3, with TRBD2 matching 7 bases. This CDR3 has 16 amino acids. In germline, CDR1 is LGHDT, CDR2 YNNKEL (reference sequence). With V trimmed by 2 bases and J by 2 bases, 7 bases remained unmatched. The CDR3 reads CASSQHLGGNTDTQYF. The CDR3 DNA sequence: TGTGCCAGCAGCCAACACCTCGGGGGGAACACAGATACGCAGTATTTT.

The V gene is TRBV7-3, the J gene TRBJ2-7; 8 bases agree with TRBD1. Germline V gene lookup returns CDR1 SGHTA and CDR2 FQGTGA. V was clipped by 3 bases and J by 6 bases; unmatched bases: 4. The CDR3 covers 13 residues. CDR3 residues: CASSLDRVSEQYF. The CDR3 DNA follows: TGTGCCAGCAGCTTGGACAGGGTTTCCGAGCAGTACTTC.

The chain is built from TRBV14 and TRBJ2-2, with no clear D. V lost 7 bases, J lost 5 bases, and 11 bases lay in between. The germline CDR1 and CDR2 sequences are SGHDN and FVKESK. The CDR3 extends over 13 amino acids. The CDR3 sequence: CASNRVVTGELFF. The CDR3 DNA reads TGTGCCAGCAATCGGGTAGTTACCGGGGAGCTGTTTTTT. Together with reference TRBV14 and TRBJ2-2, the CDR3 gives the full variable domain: EAGVTQFPSHSVIEKGQTVTLRCDPISGHDNLYWYRRVMGKEIKFLLHFVKESKQDESGMPNNRFLAERTGGTYSTLKVQPAELEDSGVYFCASNRVVTGELFFGEGSRLTVL.

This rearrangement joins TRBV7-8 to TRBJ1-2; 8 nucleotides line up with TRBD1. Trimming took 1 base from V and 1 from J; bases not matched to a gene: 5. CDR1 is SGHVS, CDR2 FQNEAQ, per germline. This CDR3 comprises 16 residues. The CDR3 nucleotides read TGTGCCAGCAGCTTAGTAGGGACAGGAAATAACTATGGCTACACCTTC. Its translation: CASSLVGTGNNYGYTF.

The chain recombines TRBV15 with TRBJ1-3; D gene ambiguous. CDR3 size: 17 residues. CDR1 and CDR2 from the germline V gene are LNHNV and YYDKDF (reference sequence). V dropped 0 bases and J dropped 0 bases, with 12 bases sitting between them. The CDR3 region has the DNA TGTGCCACCAGCAGAGATCGAACACGGGGCTCTGGAAACACCATATATTTT. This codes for CATSRDRTRGSGNTIYF.

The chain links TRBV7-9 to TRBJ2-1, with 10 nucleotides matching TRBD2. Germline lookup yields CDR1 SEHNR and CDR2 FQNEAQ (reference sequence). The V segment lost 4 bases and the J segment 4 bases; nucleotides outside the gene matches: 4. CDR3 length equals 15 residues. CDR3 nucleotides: TGTGCCAGCAGCTCCGGGACTAGCGAGTACAATGAGCAGTTCTTC. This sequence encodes CASSSGTSEYNEQFF.

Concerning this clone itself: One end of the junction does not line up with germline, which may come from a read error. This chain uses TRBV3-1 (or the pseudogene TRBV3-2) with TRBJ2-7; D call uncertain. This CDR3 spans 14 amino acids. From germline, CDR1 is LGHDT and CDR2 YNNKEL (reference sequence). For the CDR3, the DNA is TGTGCCAGCAGTCAAGGGCCGGGTTCCTACGAGCAGTACTTC. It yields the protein CASSQGPGSYEQYF.

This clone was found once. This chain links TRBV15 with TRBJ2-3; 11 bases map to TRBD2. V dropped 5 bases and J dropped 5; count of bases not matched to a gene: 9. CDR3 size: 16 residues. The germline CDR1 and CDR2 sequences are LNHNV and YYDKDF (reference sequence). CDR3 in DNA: TGTGCCACCAGCGGGGTTAGCGGGGGGGCCGGAGATACGCAGTATTTT. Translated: CATSGVSGGAGDTQYF.

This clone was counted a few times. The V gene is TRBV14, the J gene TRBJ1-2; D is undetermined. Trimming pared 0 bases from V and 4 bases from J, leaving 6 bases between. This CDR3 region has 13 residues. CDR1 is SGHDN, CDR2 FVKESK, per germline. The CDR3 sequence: CASSQDTSYGYTF. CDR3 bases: TGTGCCAGCAGCCAAGATACCAGCTATGGCTACACCTTC. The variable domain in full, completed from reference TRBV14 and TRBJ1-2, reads EAGVTQFPSHSVIEKGQTVTLRCDPISGHDNLYWYRRVMGKEIKFLLHFVKESKQDESGMPNNRFLAERTGGTYSTLKVQPAELEDSGVYFCASSQDTSYGYTFGSGTRLTVV.

For the CDR3, the DNA is TGTGCCACCAGCGCGTGGGGAGGGGCCGAGCAGTACTTC. This codes for CATSAWGGAEQYF. This chain links TRBV15 with TRBJ2-7; 7 bases are shared with TRBD2. CDR3 size: 13 residues. Unmatched junction bases numbered 7, after V lost 5 bases and J lost 6 bases. The germline CDR1 and CDR2 sequences are LNHNV and YYDKDF (reference sequence).

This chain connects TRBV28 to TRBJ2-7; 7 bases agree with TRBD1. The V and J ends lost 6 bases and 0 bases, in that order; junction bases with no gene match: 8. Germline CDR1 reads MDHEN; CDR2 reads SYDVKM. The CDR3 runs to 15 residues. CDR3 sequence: CASSPGQANSYEQYF. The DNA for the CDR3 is TGTGCCAGCAGCCCAGGACAGGCGAACTCCTACGAGCAGTACTTC.